This paragraph reports one T cell receptor (beta chain). These data belong to a study of circulating and synovial CD4+ cells in juvenile arthritis. The method was immunoSEQ multiplex PCR; TCRdb's version includes in-frame clones alone and lacks a portion of them. In the table there are some 30,000 clones, 90% to 95% of which are singletons. The origin of this receptor is a human donor with juvenile idiopathic arthritis. Material for sequencing was CD4+ T cells from blood.

CDR3 sequence reads: CASTGGAAYYEQYF. DNA for the CDR3: TGTGCCAGCACCGGCGGGGCCGCATACTACGAGCAGTACTTC. The chain uses TRBV28 and TRBJ2-5, with a tentative D call TRBD2 (6 bases). The J call may not be correct, given that the DNA end is closer to TRBJ2-7. CDR1 MDHEN and CDR2 SYDVKM come from the germline V gene. The CDR3 is made up of 14 amino acids.